This T cell receptor beta chain derives from a study of siplizumab effects on memory and regulatory T cells. Study findings and constraints: Proof of suppressive function in proliferating Tregs from siplizumab cultures was not established. Few alloreactive clones mapped to unstimulated subsets. On average, roughly 69% of mappable alloreactive CD4+ clones were Treg-derived under siplizumab, against 25% to 30% in controls. The diversity of naive T cells seemed greater than that of memory cells, and their alloresponse contribution seemed major.

The data were produced by immunoSEQ multiplex PCR, yet TCRdb's version contains in-frame clones alone and is incomplete. The repertoire holds 94,000 or so clones, with roughly 93% as singletons. The count of this clone is one. The antigen remains unidentified. Sample: CD8+ T cells sorted from blood. The TCR was taken from a human donor in good health.

CDR3 protein: CAISEGRERGYEQYF. The CDR3 DNA reads TGTGCCATCAGTGAGGGGCGGGAGAGGGGCTACGAGCAGTACTTC. The chain carries TRBV10-3 and TRBJ2-7; 7 bases agree with TRBD2. V lost 2 bases and J lost 3; bases outside the gene matches: 7. The CDR3 consists of 15 residues. Germline CDR1 ENHRY, CDR2 SYGVKD.